This T cell receptor beta chain emerged from a study of monozygotic twins with inflammatory bowel disease. To note about this clonotype: What it binds is not known.

CDR1 and CDR2 from the germline V gene are SEHNR and FQNEAQ (reference sequence). This CDR3 has 15 residues. TCRdb reanalyzed the 5' RACE reads, giving one entry per CDR3 protein sequence and no DNA. Its listing shows about 170,000 distinct CDR3 sequences. Study-wide results and caveats: IBD patients had lower TCRbeta diversity (inverse Simpson) than healthy co-twins. None of the different T cell subtypes could be distinguished from one another.

The V call is TRBV7-9, the J call TRBJ1-1; TCRdb's D call, TRBD1, is unchecked because there is no DNA. The sequencing input was blood. This TCR came from a human donor with ulcerative colitis or Crohn's disease, or a healthy co-twin of an affected twin (not recorded which). The CDR3 loop reads CASSLGTVLNTEAFF.